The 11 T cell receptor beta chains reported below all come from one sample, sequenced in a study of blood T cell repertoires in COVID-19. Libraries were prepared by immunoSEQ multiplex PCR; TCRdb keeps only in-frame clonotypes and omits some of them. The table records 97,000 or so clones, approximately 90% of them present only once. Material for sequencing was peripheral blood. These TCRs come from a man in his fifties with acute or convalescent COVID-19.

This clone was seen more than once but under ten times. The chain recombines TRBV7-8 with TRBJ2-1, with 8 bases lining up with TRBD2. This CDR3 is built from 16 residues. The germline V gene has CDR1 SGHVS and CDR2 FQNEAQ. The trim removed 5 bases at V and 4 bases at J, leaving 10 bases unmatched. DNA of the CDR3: TGTGCCAGCAGCCCCTGGAGCGGGAGAGGATACAATGAGCAGTTCTTC. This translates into CASSPWSGRGYNEQFF. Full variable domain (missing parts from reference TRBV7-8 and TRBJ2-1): GAGVSQSPRYKVAKRGQDVALRCDPISGHVSLFWYQQALGQGPEFLTYFQNEAQLDKSGLPSDRFFAERPEGSVSTLKIQRTQQEDSAVYLCASSPWSGRGYNEQFFGPGTRLTVL.

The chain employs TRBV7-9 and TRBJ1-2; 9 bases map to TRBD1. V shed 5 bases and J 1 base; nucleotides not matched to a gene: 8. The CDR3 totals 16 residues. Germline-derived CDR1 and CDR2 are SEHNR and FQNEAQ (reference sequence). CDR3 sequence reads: CASSPEGQGYNYGYTF. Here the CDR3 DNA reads TGTGCCAGCAGCCCCGAGGGACAGGGATATAACTATGGCTACACCTTC.

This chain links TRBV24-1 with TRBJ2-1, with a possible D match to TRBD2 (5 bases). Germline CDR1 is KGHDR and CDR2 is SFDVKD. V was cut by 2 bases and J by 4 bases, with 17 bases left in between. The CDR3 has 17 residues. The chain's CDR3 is CATSDYIRGREYNEQFF. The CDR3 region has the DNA TGTGCCACCAGTGATTATATTCGAGGGAGAGAATACAATGAGCAGTTCTTC.

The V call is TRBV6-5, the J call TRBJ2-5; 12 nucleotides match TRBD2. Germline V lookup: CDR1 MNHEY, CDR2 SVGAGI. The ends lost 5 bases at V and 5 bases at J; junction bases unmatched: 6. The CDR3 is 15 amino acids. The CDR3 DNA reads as TGTGCCAGCAGTCCTAGCGGGAGGGCCAGGGAGACCCAGTACTTC. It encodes CASSPSGRARETQYF.

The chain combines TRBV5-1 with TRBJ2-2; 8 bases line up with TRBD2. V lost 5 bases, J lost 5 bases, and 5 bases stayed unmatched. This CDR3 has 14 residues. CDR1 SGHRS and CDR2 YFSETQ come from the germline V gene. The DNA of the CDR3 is TGCGCCAGCAGTCGGCGGGAGGTTACCGGGGAGCTGTTTTTT. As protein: CASSRREVTGELFF.

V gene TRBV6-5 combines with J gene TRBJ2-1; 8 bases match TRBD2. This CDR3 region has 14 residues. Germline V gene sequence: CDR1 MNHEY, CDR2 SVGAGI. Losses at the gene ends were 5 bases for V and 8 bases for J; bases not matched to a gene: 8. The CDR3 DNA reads TGTGCCAGCAGTCGGCGGGAGGCTGGGGATGAGCAGTTCTTC. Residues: CASSRREAGDEQFF.

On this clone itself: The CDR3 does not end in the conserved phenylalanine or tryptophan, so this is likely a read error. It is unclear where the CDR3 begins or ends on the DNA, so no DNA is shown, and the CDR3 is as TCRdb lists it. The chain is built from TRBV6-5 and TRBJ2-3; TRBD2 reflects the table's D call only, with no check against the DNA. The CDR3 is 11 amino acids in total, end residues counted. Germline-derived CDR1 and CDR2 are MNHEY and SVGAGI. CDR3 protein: CASSTLTTSGL.

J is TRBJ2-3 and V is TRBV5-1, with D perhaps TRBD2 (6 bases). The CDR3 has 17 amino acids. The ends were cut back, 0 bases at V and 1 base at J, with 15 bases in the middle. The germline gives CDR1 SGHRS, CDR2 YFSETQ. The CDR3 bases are TGCGCCAGCAGCTTGGAACCTAATCCGGGGGGCACAGATACGCAGTATTTT. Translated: CASSLEPNPGGTDTQYF.

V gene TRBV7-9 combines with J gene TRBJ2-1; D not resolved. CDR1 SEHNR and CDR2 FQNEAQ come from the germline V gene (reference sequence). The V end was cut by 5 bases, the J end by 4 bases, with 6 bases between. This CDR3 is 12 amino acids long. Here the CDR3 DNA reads TGTGCCAGCAGCCCCCATTACAATGAGCAGTTCTTC. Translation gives CASSPHYNEQFF.

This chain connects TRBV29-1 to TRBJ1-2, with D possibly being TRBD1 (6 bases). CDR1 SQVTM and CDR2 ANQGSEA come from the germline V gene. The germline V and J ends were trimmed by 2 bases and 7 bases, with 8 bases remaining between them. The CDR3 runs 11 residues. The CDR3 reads CSVERGSGYTF. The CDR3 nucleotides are TGCAGCGTTGAAAGGGGGAGTGGCTACACCTTC.

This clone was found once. The CDR3 nucleotides are TGTGCCAGCAGTGAACGGGACAGCATGAGCTCCTATAATTCACCCCTCCACTTT. Its protein product is CASSERDSMSSYNSPLHF. V is TRBV6-1 and J is TRBJ1-6; 7 positions agree with TRBD1. V was clipped by 2 bases and J by 0 bases; unmatched bases: 7. Germline V gives CDR1 MNHNS, CDR2 SASEGT. CDR3 length: 18 amino acids.